This is a list of T cell receptor beta chains from one sample in a study of neurological immune-mediated disorders. One entry per CDR3 protein, called by TCRdb with MiXCR from the 5' RACE reads. This sample has 40,000 or so distinct CDR3 sequences; roughly 14% occur once, and the top ten carry over 10%. The material sequenced was PBMCs. These receptors were obtained from a man aged 25-45 years in good health. Each CDR3 is given without its conserved first and last residue. Each record gives: V gene, J gene, CDR3 protein.

>TRBV5-1|TRBJ1-5
ASSLGGGPGSNQPQH
>TRBV20-1|TRBJ2-1
SARDYSYNEQF
>TRBV6-2/TRBV6-3|TRBJ2-4
ASSYSDGARAKNIQY
>TRBV5-1|TRBJ2-7
ASSRIQAGQVVEQY
>TRBV25-1|TRBJ2-7
ASSALGQGVTYEQY
>TRBV5-1|TRBJ2-3
ASSSPGGDAIFISTDTQY
>TRBV4-1|TRBJ2-3
ASSRGQGSSDTQY
>TRBV11-1|TRBJ2-7
ASSLWGFSYEQY
>TRBV28|TRBJ1-1
ASSSQGWVTDAF
>TRBV7-9|TRBJ1-1
ASSLATGLNTEAF
>TRBV27|TRBJ1-1
ASSGGGGTEAF
>TRBV20-1|TRBJ2-1
SAGQGDYNEQF
>TRBV5-6|TRBJ2-5
ASSWVSQETQY
>TRBV28|TRBJ2-7
ASSTVQQY
>TRBV5-1|TRBJ2-7
ASSFGGGESWDSPYEQY
>TRBV11-2|TRBJ2-1
ASSPVGSAGEGQF
>TRBV18|TRBJ2-1
ASSPRGRDEQF
>TRBV27|TRBJ2-5
ASRPGGQETQY
>TRBV7-8|TRBJ2-1
ASSLAFGASGSYNEQF
>TRBV3-1|TRBJ2-2
ASSQMGGVNTGELF
>TRBV18|TRBJ2-7
ASSPGTSNEQY
>TRBV3-1|TRBJ1-6
ASSQVRTGSNSPLH
>TRBV10-3|TRBJ2-7
AISGPDSGQEDEQY
>TRBV3-1|TRBJ2-1
ASSHFTTGTSHYEQF
>TRBV6-6|TRBJ2-1
ASSYPTGTSGSSSYNEQF
>TRBV6-6|TRBJ1-5
ASSYVGNQPQH
>TRBV7-2|TRBJ2-7
ASSSWNEQY